The rows below give T cell receptor beta chains drawn from one sample of a study of radiotherapy plus CTLA-4 blockade in lung cancer. Profiling relied on immunoSEQ multiplex PCR, and the TCRdb table lists in-frame clones only, not all of them. The sample lists about 88,000 clones, about three quarters occurring once. The source was peripheral blood, collected from a patient treated with radiotherapy plus ipilimumab. These receptors all come from a human donor with non-small cell lung cancer that progressed on radiotherapy plus ipilimumab. Both conserved end residues are part of each CDR3. The order of the fields is V gene, CDR3 length, clone size, CDR3 protein. Only part of the rows carry a size: once, few, many, or a class if the clone is expanded.

v_call: TRBV5-1
cdr3_length: 15
clone_size: .
cdr3_aa: CASSRTEGGENIQYF

v_call: TRBV14
cdr3_length: 13
clone_size: .
cdr3_aa: CASSTQGADTQYF

v_call: TRBV6-6
cdr3_length: 16
clone_size: .
cdr3_aa: CASSYSLPGNVHEQYF

v_call: TRBV6-5
cdr3_length: 13
clone_size: .
cdr3_aa: CASSEEGRSPLHF

v_call: TRBV2
cdr3_length: 14
clone_size: .
cdr3_aa: CASRPGLSNQPQHF

v_call: TRBV4-3
cdr3_length: 14
clone_size: once
cdr3_aa: CASSQSGGHSPLHF

v_call: TRBV27
cdr3_length: 14
clone_size: .
cdr3_aa: CASSLQGNNEKLFF

v_call: TRBV6-6
cdr3_length: 12
clone_size: .
cdr3_aa: CASSDEALEAFF

v_call: TRBV18
cdr3_length: 17
clone_size: .
cdr3_aa: CASSPRTGASGANVLTF

v_call: TRBV29-1
cdr3_length: 16
clone_size: .
cdr3_aa: CSVVRSQTASTDTQYF

v_call: TRBV11-2
cdr3_length: 13
clone_size: .
cdr3_aa: CASSLSVGDEQFF

v_call: TRBV7-9
cdr3_length: 15
clone_size: few
cdr3_aa: CASSSDPATNEKLFF

v_call: TRBV6-5
cdr3_length: 12
clone_size: once
cdr3_aa: CASSYLRAEAFF

v_call: TRBV9
cdr3_length: 15
clone_size: .
cdr3_aa: CASSRQGSLAGELFF

v_call: TRBV27
cdr3_length: 15
clone_size: .
cdr3_aa: CASSPPGLSNQPQHF

v_call: TRBV6-1
cdr3_length: 15
clone_size: few
cdr3_aa: CASSEEGTASYGYTF

v_call: TRBV7-9
cdr3_length: 13
clone_size: few
cdr3_aa: CASTRTNTGELFF

v_call: TRBV6-5
cdr3_length: 14
clone_size: .
cdr3_aa: CASSAKTGTYGYTF

v_call: TRBV7-2
cdr3_length: 12
clone_size: few
cdr3_aa: CASSSPGGGYTF

v_call: TRBV19
cdr3_length: 14
clone_size: .
cdr3_aa: CASSVYSLNTEAFF

v_call: TRBV27
cdr3_length: 17
clone_size: .
cdr3_aa: CASKPTPGLAGIYEQYF

v_call: TRBV9
cdr3_length: 15
clone_size: .
cdr3_aa: CASSVVPQNTDTQYF

v_call: TRBV19
cdr3_length: 13
clone_size: .
cdr3_aa: CASSQGGARGYTF

v_call: TRBV7-2
cdr3_length: 14
clone_size: once
cdr3_aa: CASSFSGDVYEQYF

v_call: TRBV19
cdr3_length: 15
clone_size: .
cdr3_aa: CASSEGTVSSYEQYF

v_call: TRBV5-1
cdr3_length: 14
clone_size: .
cdr3_aa: CASSWTGGNQPQHF

v_call: TRBV7-9
cdr3_length: 14
clone_size: .
cdr3_aa: CASSLGGEKETQYF